A single sample gave rise to the 8 T cell receptor beta chains below, sequenced in a study of Ad26.COV2.S vaccination and SARS-CoV-2 variants. Profiled with immunoSEQ multiplex PCR; TCRdb holds only in-frame clones, not every one. Seen here are 450,000 to 550,000 clones, nearly 90% observed once, and the top ten hold about 1.5%. As for treatment: roughly 19 received Ad26.COV2.S at low or high dose, single or two shots; about 5 received placebo; per-sample allocation not given. Day 63 after the first injection of vaccine or placebo was the sampling time. Sequencing was performed on peripheral blood, taken in a trial of Ad26.COV2.S vaccine versus placebo. The receptor set was obtained from a person aged 18-65 years who received the Ad26.COV2.S COVID-19 vaccine or a placebo.

The rearrangement joins TRBV25-1 to TRBJ2-1; a possible D gene is TRBD1 (6 bases). Germline values: CDR1 MGHDK, CDR2 SYGVNS. The CDR3 contains 14 residues. V was trimmed by 5 bases and J by 8 bases, leaving 16 bases between them. The CDR3 DNA reads TGTGCCAGCAGTAGGCGGCAGGGGCTGGATGAGCAGTTCTTC. Translated: CASSRRQGLDEQFF.

The chain combines TRBV5-5 with TRBJ2-7; possible D gene TRBD1, 6 bases. The CDR3 consists of 13 residues. V gave up 0 bases and J gave up 3 bases, with 7 bases separating them. Germline CDR1 reads SGHKS; CDR2 reads YYEKEE (reference sequence). The CDR3, as DNA: TGTGCCAGCAGCTTGGTACAGGGCTACGAGCAGTACTTC. It specifies CASSLVQGYEQYF.

V usage is TRBV4-2 and J usage is TRBJ1-4; unclear D gene. V lost 0 bases, J lost 3 bases, and 11 bases lay in between. Per germline, CDR1 LGHNA and CDR2 YNFKEQ. The CDR3 is made up of 16 amino acids. The CDR3 nucleotides read TGTGCCAGCAGCCAAGATCAAGGGATCCCTAATGAAAAACTGTTTTTT. Translation: CASSQDQGIPNEKLFF.

Concerning this clone: Just one base apart from a much larger clone, this may be a read error. The chain has TRBV6-5 and TRBJ2-2, with D unresolved. Trimming removed 2 bases at V and 7 bases at J, with 5 bases between. CDR1 is MNHEY and CDR2 is SVGAGI in the germline V gene. The CDR3 covers 12 residues. The CDR3 protein is CASSYRDGELFF. Written as DNA, the CDR3 is TGTGCCAGCAGTTACAGGGACGGGGAGCTGTTTTTT.

In this sample, this clone turned up once. V gene TRBV5-4 combines with J gene TRBJ2-7; D is uncertain. The CDR3 runs to 12 residues. Trimming cost V 0 bases and J 6 bases, with 7 bases left between them. Germline lookup yields CDR1 SGHNT and CDR2 YYREEE (reference sequence). The CDR3 region has the DNA TGTGCCAGCAGCTTGGACTCGTCCGAGCAGTACTTC. Amino acid sequence: CASSLDSSEQYF.

The genes are TRBV5-4 and TRBJ1-1, with TRBD1 matching over 7 bases. The CDR3 totals 15 residues. Germline V lookup: CDR1 SGHNT, CDR2 YYREEE (reference sequence). J lost 1 base, V lost 4 bases, and 7 bases had no gene match. CDR3 DNA: TGTGCCAGCAGCCCGCCGGGACAGTGGAACACTGAAGCTTTCTTT. Residues: CASSPPGQWNTEAFF.

This sequence joins TRBV18 and TRBJ1-1; D is ambiguous. This CDR3 is 14 amino acids long. Trimming took off 3 bases at V and 1 base at J, with 9 bases between the two ends. Germline CDR1 KGHSH, CDR2 LQKENI. CDR3 amino acids: CASSPYRQNTEAFF. CDR3 in DNA: TGTGCCAGCTCACCGTACCGACAGAACACTGAAGCTTTCTTT.

This sequence joins TRBV11-2 and TRBJ1-1, with D hard to call. Germline loops: CDR1 SGHAT, CDR2 FQNNGV. Trimming took 1 base from V and 3 from J, leaving 9 bases between them. The CDR3 totals 14 residues. The CDR3 spells CASSLVLSHTEAFF. The CDR3 region has the DNA TGTGCCAGCAGCTTAGTACTTTCACACACTGAAGCTTTCTTT.